The 10 T cell receptor beta chains below were found in one sample sequenced in a study of T-cell memory formation after mild COVID-19. TCRdb reprocessed the 5' RACE reads with MiXCR, giving one entry per CDR3 protein. The sample records 190,000 or so distinct CDR3 sequences, roughly 10% being singletons. The specimen sequenced was PBMCs or a T cell subset sorted from them (not recorded which). Receptor source: a man between 18 and 29 years old who had mild COVID-19 (a few samples of this study predate the infection). Cell type and time point are not known.

The chain couples TRBV6-2 or TRBV6-3 to TRBJ1-5; D remains ambiguous. The CDR3 is 13 residues long. V lost 5 bases to trimming and J lost 6 bases, with 11 bases between them. Germline CDR1 and CDR2: MNHEY and SVGEGT. The CDR3 spells CASSPPGFQPQHF. CDR3 nucleotides: TGTGCCAGCAGTCCGCCGGGGTTTCAGCCCCAGCATTTT.

V is TRBV7-2 and J is TRBJ2-1, with D perhaps TRBD1 or TRBD2 (6 bases each). The V end lost 5 bases, the J end lost 9 bases, and 35 bases lay between the germline ends. Germline-derived CDR1 and CDR2 are SGHTA and FQGNSA. This CDR3 is built from 20 residues. DNA for the CDR3: TGTGCCAGCAGCCTAGTTCCCGGGACACCCGAACGGGGGCCCCAGTTTGAGCAGTTCTTC. This encodes CASSLVPGTPERGPQFEQFF. Full variable domain (remainder filled in from reference TRBV7-2 and TRBJ2-1): GAGVSQSPSNKVTEKGKDVELRCDPISGHTALYWYRQSLGQGLEFLIYFQGNSAPDKSGLPSDRFSAERTGGSVSTLTIQRTQQEDSAVYLCASSLVPGTPERGPQFEQFFGPGTRLTVL.

The gene calls are TRBV5-1 and TRBJ1-1; D perhaps matches TRBD1 (5 bases). Trimming removed 4 bases at V and 5 bases at J, with 21 bases between. This CDR3 is 16 amino acids long. Germline CDR1 reads SGHRS; CDR2 reads YFSETQ. The CDR3 coding sequence is TGCGCCAGCAGCGTCGGGGGAGGGATATCATTAACTGAAGCTTTCTTT. This gives the protein CASSVGGGISLTEAFF.

This clonotype has ten or more counts. The chain links TRBV6-6 to TRBJ2-3; D unresolved. The V and J ends lost 2 bases and 6 bases respectively, with 6 bases between them. Germline CDR1 MNHNY, CDR2 SVGAGI (reference sequence). The CDR3 runs to 12 residues. Written as DNA, the CDR3 is TGTGCCAGCAGTTACGAGGCGGATACGCAGTATTTT. Its translation is CASSYEADTQYF.

The chain carries TRBV5-1 and TRBJ1-5; possible D gene TRBD1, 5 bases. Per germline, CDR1 SGHRS and CDR2 YFSETQ. CDR3 size: 13 residues. Trimming shortened V by 5 bases and J by 4 bases, and 10 bases separated the two germline ends. The DNA for the CDR3 is TGCGCCAGCAGAGTGGGACCTAATCAGCCCCAGCATTTT. Amino acid sequence: CASRVGPNQPQHF.

This clonotype was detected many times. This chain joins TRBV10-3 and TRBJ2-7; 9 bases are a match to TRBD2. V dropped 10 bases and J dropped 5; count of bases not matched to a gene: 6. Looked up from germline, CDR1 is ENHRY and CDR2 is SYGVKD. The CDR3 runs 12 residues. As DNA, the CDR3 is TGTGCCAGCCGCGGGGGGGCGAACGAGCAGTACTTC. It is translated as CASRGGANEQYF.

This chain's CDR3 is CASSFWGSEGVEDTQYF. As DNA, the CDR3 is TGTGCCAGCAGTTTTTGGGGTAGCGAAGGGGTCGAGGATACGCAGTATTTT. The rearrangement links TRBV12-3 or TRBV12-4 to TRBJ2-3; D is perhaps TRBD1 or TRBD2 (5 bases each). The V end lost 3 bases, the J end lost 6 bases, and 22 bases lay between the germline ends. The CDR3 consists of 17 residues.

The sample holds many counts of this clonotype. The chain is built from TRBV4-3 and TRBJ2-5, with a tentative D call TRBD1 (5 bases). Germline V lookup: CDR1 LGHNA, CDR2 YSLEER. This CDR3 contains 14 residues. Trimming left V 1 base short and J 2 bases short, with 8 bases between. CDR3 nucleotides: TGCGCCAGCAGCCAAGGGGGCGGACAAGAGACCCAGTACTTC. The encoded protein is CASSQGGGQETQYF.

This sequence joins TRBV20-1 and TRBJ1-2; 12 bases match TRBD1. Per the germline V gene, CDR1 is DFQATT and CDR2 is SNEGSKA (reference sequence). The V gene end was trimmed by 6 bases and the J gene end by 2 bases; junction bases not matched to a gene: 7. This CDR3 has 15 residues. The CDR3 sequence is CSARAGTGGNYGYTF. For the CDR3, the DNA is TGCAGTGCCCGAGCCGGGACAGGGGGCAACTATGGCTACACCTTC.

This clonotype was recorded a few times. The chain is built from TRBV9 and TRBJ1-6; TRBD1 might be the D (6 bases). CDR3 size: 15 residues. V lost 0 bases and J lost 2, with 6 bases in between. Germline CDR1 SGDLS, CDR2 YYNGEE. This chain's CDR3 is CASSVDRAYNSPLHF. The CDR3 DNA is TGTGCCAGCAGCGTAGACAGGGCCTATAATTCACCCCTCCACTTT. Filled out from reference TRBV9 and TRBJ1-6, the complete variable domain reads DSGVTQTPKHLITATGQRVTLRCSPRSGDLSVYWYQQSLDQGLQFLIQYYNGEERAKGNILERFSAQQFPDLHSELNLSSLELGDSALYFCASSVDRAYNSPLHFGNGTRLTVT.